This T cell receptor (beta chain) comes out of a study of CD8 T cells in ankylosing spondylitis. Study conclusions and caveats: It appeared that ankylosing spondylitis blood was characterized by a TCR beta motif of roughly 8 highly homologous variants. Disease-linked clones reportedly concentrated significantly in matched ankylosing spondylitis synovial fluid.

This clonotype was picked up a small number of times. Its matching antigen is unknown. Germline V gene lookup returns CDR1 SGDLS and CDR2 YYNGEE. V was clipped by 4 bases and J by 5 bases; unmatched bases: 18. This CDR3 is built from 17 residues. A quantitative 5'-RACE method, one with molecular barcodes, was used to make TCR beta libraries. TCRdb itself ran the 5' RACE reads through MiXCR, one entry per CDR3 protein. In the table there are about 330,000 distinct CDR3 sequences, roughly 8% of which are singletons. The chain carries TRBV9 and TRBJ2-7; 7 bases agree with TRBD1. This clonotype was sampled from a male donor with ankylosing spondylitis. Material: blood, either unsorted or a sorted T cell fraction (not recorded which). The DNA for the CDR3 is TGTGCCAGCAGCACCCCTCAGGGGGAGAGGTATTCCGACGAGCAGTACTTC. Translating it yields CASSTPQGERYSDEQYF.